One sample yielded the 5 T cell receptor beta chains listed below, sequenced in a study of CD8 T cells in Susac syndrome. It was with random hexamers that roughly 0.45 to 1 ug RNA was reverse transcribed. MiXCR was run by TCRdb on the immunoSEQ multiplex PCR reads, yielding one entry per CDR3 protein. The sample lists 150,000 to 200,000 distinct CDR3 sequences; over 90% were seen once. Specimen: CD8+ T cells from PBMCs. Source of these receptors: a human donor with Susac syndrome.

This clonotype has just one count. The genes are TRBV28 and TRBJ2-1; 10 bases match TRBD2. This CDR3 spans 15 amino acids. The V and J ends lost 2 bases and 8 bases, in that order; junction bases with no gene match: 6. The germline V gene has CDR1 MDHEN and CDR2 SYDVKM. The CDR3 DNA is TGTGCCAGCAGTTTACAAGCGGGAGGGCTCGATGAGCAGTTCTTC. This translates into CASSLQAGGLDEQFF.

The rearrangement uses TRBV5-6 and TRBJ2-7; weak D call: TRBD2 (5 bases). V was shortened by 2 bases and J by 3 bases, with 12 bases between the two germline ends. CDR1 and CDR2 from the germline V gene are SGHDT and YYEEEE. The length of the CDR3 is 14 residues. This CDR3 is CASSFDGAVYEQYF. Written as DNA, the CDR3 is TGTGCCAGCAGCTTCGACGGAGCGGTCTACGAGCAGTACTTC.

As to this clonotype: Germline and junction disagree at one end, which may indicate a read error. V is TRBV5-4 and J is TRBJ2-7, with 8 nucleotides matching TRBD1. In germline, CDR1 is SGHNT, CDR2 YYREEE (reference sequence). The CDR3 totals 15 residues. The CDR3 DNA reads as TGTGCCAGCAGCTTGATCGCAGGGGGCTCCGACGAGCAGTACTTC. Protein product: CASSLIAGGSDEQYF.

This chain links TRBV4-1 with TRBJ1-2, with a tentative D call TRBD1 (6 bases). V was clipped by 0 bases and J by 13 bases, with 9 bases between them. Germline V gene data show CDR1 as MGHRA and CDR2 as YSYEKL. CDR3 size: 11 residues. The CDR3 bases are TGCGCCAGCAGCCAAGATACAGGGCCCACCTTC. As protein: CASSQDTGPTF.

This clonotype was recorded once. The chain couples TRBV12-3 or TRBV12-4 to TRBJ2-7; D gene unclear. CDR3 length equals 14 residues. The V end lost 4 bases, the J end lost 6 bases, and 16 bases lay between the germline ends. The CDR3 here is CASSSGVLGIEQYF. The CDR3 coding sequence is TGTGCCAGCAGTTCAGGTGTTCTAGGTATCGAGCAGTACTTC.